Listed below are T cell receptor beta chains from one sample, sequenced in a study of PD-L1 blockade in urothelial cancer. Profiling relied on immunoSEQ multiplex PCR, and the TCRdb table lists in-frame clones only, not all of them. Of 30,000 to 50,000 clones listed, approximately 91% were seen once; the top ten hold 11%. The material was PBMCs, obtained around atezolizumab (anti-PD-L1) treatment. Receptor source: a woman in her sixties with urothelial cancer. Both conserved end residues are trimmed from each CDR3.

CDR3 protein	V gene	CDR3 length	J gene
ASSVVGGTNEKLF	TRBV9	13	TRBJ1-4
ASSYRDSHNEQF	TRBV6-5	12	TRBJ2-1
ASTAEAF	TRBV28	7	TRBJ1-1
AISDRPGLDYEQY	TRBV10-3	13	TRBJ2-7
ASKTDNEQF	TRBV2	9	TRBJ2-1
ASSGQAGNTIY	TRBV5-1	11	TRBJ1-3
ASSLARNTEAF	TRBV11-3	11	TRBJ1-1
ASSARGLAGVSGEQF	TRBV9	15	TRBJ2-1
ASSSNRDYEQY	TRBV11-1	11	TRBJ2-7
ATSRDLAGKAYGYT	TRBV15	14	TRBJ1-2
ASSVAAGFTDTQY	TRBV9	13	TRBJ2-3
ASSFRTSGSSRTRYNEQF	TRBV13	18	TRBJ2-1
ASSSTGGAYEQY	TRBV5-1	12	TRBJ2-7
ASRQQGWNTEAF	TRBV4-1	12	TRBJ1-1
ASSLGLAGGFTYEQY	TRBV13	15	TRBJ2-7
ASSYIGRASEQY	TRBV19	12	TRBJ2-7
ASSANEGVPGELF	TRBV4-3	13	TRBJ2-2
DDRTGGYYEQY	TRBV28	11	TRBJ2-7
ASSFLGGAGETQY	TRBV5-6	13	TRBJ2-5
ASSLDTGVLNEQF	TRBV5-4	13	TRBJ2-1